This T cell receptor (beta chain) was sequenced during a study of CD4 T cells in relation to SARS-CoV-2 and coronaviruses. Study overall: After roughly 11 days of antigen culture, PBMC TCR beta CDR3s were sequenced. The negative reference was HIV-1 Nef peptide pool or peptide-free culture.

Before the COVID-19 pandemic, during about 2010-2018, CD4+ T cells were taken from unexposed donors. Isolation of CD4+ T cells took place after less than twelve days in culture. Data came from immunoSEQ multiplex PCR; TCRdb stores just in-frame clones and leaves some out. The data show under 13,000 clones, with around 84% seen just once and roughly 28% held by the top ten. The table lists this clone with a count of one. Its specificity is unknown. Trimming removed 0 bases at V and 4 bases at J, with 9 bases between. The CDR3 extends over 14 amino acids. Looked up from germline, CDR1 is ENHRY and CDR2 is SYGVKD.

The sequencing sample was made of CD4+ T cells from PBMCs, cultured in vitro. The chain employs TRBV10-3 and TRBJ1-2; D gene ambiguous. The receptor comes from a human donor in good health. This CDR3 is CAISESEGTYGYTF. The CDR3 nucleotides read TGTGCCATCAGTGAGTCGGAGGGAACCTATGGCTACACCTTC.